This T cell receptor (beta chain) is drawn from a study of blood T cell repertoires in COVID-19. Germline values: CDR1 SGHNT, CDR2 YYREEE (reference sequence). The CDR3 loop spans 12 amino acids. V dropped 0 bases and J dropped 4 bases, with 4 bases sitting between them. Original handling: Estimation of nucleated cell counts relied on the amplification of reference gene primers. Libraries were prepared by immunoSEQ multiplex PCR; TCRdb keeps only in-frame clonotypes and omits some of them. D and trimming come from the DNA, and the V and J calls and clone size come from that table. Seen here are approximately 250,000 clones, 83% observed once, and the top ten hold 3.5% to 5.5%. About this clone itself: The same CDR3 also results from other DNA sequences found in this sample.

This chain links TRBV5-4 with TRBJ1-2; no reliable D call. The specimen sequenced was peripheral blood. This sequence originates from a man between 60 and 70 years old who had recovered from COVID-19. The CDR3 loop reads CASSLDSYGYTF. The DNA of the CDR3 is TGTGCCAGCAGCTTGGACTCCTATGGCTACACCTTC.